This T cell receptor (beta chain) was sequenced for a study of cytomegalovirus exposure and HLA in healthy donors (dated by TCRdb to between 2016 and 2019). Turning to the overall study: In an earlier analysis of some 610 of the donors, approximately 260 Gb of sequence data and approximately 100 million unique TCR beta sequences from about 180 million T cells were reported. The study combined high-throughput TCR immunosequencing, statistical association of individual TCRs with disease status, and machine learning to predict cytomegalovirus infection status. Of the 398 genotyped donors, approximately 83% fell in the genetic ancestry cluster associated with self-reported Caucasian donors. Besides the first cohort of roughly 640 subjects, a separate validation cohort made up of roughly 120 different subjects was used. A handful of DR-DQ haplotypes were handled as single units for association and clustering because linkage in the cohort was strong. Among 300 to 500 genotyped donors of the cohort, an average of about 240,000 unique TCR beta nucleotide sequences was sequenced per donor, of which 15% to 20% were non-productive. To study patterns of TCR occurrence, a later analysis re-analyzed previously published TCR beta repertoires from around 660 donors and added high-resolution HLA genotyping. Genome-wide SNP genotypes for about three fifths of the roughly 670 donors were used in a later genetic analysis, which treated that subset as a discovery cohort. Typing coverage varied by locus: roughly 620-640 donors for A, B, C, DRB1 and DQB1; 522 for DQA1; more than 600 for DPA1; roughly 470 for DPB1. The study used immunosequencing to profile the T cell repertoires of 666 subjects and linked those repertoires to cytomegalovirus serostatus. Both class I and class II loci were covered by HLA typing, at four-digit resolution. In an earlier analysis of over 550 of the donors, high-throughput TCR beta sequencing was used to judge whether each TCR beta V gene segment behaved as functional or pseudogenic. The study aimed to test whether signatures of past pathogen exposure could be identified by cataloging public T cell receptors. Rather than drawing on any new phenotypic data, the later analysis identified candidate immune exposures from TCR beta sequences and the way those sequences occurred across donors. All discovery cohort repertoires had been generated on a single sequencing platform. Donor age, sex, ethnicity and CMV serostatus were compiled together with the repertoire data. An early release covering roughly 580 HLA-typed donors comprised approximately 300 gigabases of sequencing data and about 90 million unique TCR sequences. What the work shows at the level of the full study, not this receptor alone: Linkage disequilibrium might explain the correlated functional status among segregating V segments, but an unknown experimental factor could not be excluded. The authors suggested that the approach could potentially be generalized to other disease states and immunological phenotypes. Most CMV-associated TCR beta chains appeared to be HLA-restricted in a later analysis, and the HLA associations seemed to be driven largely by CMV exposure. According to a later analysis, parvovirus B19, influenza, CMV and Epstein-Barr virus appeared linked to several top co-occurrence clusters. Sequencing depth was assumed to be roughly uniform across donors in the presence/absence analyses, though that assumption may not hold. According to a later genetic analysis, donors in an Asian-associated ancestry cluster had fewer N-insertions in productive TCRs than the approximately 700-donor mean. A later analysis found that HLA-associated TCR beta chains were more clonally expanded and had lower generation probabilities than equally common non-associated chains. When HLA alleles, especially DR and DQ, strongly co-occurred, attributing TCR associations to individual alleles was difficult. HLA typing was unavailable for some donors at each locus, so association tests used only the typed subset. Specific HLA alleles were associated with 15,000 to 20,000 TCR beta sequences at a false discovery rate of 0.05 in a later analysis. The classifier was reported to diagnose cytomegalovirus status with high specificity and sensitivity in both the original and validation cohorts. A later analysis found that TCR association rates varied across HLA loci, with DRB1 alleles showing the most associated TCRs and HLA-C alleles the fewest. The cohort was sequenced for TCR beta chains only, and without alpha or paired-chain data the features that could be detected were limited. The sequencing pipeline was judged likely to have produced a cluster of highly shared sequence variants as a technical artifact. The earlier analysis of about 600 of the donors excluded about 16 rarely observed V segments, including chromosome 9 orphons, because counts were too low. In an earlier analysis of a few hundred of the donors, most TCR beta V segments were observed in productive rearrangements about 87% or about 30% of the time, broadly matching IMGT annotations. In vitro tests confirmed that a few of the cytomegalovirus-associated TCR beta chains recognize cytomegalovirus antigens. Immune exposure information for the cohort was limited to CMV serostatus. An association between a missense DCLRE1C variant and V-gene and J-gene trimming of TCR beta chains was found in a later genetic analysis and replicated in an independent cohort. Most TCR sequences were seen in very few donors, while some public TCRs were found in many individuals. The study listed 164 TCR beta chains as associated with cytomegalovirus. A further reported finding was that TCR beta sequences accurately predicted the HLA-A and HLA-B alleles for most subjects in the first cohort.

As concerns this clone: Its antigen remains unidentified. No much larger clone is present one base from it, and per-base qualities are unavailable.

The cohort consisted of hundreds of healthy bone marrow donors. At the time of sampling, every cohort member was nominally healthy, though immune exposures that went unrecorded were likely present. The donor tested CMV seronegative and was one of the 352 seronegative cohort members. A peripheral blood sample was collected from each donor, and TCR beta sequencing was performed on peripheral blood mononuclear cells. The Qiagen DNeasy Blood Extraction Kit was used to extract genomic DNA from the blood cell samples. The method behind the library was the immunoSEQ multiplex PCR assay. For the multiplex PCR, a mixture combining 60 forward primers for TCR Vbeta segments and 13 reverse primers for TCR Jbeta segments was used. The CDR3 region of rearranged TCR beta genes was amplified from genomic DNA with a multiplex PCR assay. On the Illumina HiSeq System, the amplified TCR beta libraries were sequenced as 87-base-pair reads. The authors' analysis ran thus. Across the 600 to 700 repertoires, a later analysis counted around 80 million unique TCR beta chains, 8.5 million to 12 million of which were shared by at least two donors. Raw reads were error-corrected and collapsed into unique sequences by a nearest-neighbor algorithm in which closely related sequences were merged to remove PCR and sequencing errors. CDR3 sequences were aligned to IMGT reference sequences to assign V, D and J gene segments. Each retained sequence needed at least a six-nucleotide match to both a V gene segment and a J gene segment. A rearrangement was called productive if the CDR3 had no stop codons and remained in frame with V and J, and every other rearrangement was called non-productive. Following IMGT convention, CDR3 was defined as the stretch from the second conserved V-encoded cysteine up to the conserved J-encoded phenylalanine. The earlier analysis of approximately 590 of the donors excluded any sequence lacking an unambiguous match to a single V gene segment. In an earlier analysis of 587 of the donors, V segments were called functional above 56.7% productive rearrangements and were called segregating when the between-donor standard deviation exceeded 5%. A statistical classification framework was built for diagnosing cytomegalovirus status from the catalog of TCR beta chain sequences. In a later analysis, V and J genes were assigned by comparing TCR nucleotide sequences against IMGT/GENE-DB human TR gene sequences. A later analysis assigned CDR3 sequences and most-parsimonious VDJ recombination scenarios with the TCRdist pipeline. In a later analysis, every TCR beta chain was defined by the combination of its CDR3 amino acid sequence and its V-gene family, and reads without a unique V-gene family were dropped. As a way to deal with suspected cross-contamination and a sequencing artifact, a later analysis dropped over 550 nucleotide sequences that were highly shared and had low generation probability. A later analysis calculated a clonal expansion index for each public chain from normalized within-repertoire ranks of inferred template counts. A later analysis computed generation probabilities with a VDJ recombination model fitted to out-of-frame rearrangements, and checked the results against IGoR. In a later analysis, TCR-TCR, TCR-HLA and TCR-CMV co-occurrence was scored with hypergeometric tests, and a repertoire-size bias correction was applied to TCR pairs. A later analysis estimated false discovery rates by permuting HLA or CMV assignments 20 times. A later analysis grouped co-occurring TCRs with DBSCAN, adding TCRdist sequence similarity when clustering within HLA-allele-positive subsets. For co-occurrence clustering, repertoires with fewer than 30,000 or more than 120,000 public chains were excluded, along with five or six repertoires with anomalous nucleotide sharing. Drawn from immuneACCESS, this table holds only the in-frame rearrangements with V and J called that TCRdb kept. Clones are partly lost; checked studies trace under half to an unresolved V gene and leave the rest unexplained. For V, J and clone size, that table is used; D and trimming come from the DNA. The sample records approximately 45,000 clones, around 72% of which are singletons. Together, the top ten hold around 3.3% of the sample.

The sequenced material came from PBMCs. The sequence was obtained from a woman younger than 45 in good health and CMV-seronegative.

The sequenced DNA: TGTGCCAGCAGCTTAGAACGCGGAATTACCTACGAGCAGTACTTC. It codes for CASSLERGITYEQYF. In this chain, TRBV7-6 is recombined with TRBJ2-7, with no confident D gene call. From the cysteine through the phenylalanine, the CDR3 covers 15 amino acids. Just the 45-base CDR3 DNA is kept, in frame starting at base 1. V is shortened by 1 base, J by 2 bases, and the region joining them spans 12 bases. In the germline V gene, CDR1 corresponds to SGHVS and CDR2 to FNYEAQ. Reference TRBV7-6 and TRBJ2-7 proteins supply the regions before and after the CDR3; the full variable domain is: GAGVSQSPRYKVTKRGQDVALRCDPISGHVSLYWYRQALGQGPEFLTYFNYEAQQDKSGLPNDRFSAERPEGSISTLTIQRTEQRDSAMYRCASSLERGITYEQYFGPGTRLTVT.